This TCR beta chain came from a study of Ad26.COV2.S vaccination and SARS-CoV-2 variants. Measured with immunoSEQ multiplex PCR; TCRdb has only the in-frame clones, and not every one. Among 43,000 or so clones listed, roughly four fifths were seen once. The length of the CDR3 is 16 residues. The V gene lost 0 bases and the J gene lost 7 bases, with 18 bases spanning the gap. CDR1 MNHEY and CDR2 SVGAGI come from the germline V gene. With regard to this clone: Its cognate antigen is unknown.

Overall study results and limits: Participants given vaccine showed non-spike TCR breadth similar to that of placebo recipients.

The V and J genes are TRBV6-5 and TRBJ1-1; D not resolved. The source is a human donor who had recovered from COVID-19. The source material was peripheral blood, sampled after recovery from COVID-19. CDR3 sequence: CASSYSSEQVRFEAFF. In DNA form, the CDR3 reads TGTGCCAGCAGTTACTCCTCTGAGCAGGTCCGATTTGAAGCTTTCTTT.